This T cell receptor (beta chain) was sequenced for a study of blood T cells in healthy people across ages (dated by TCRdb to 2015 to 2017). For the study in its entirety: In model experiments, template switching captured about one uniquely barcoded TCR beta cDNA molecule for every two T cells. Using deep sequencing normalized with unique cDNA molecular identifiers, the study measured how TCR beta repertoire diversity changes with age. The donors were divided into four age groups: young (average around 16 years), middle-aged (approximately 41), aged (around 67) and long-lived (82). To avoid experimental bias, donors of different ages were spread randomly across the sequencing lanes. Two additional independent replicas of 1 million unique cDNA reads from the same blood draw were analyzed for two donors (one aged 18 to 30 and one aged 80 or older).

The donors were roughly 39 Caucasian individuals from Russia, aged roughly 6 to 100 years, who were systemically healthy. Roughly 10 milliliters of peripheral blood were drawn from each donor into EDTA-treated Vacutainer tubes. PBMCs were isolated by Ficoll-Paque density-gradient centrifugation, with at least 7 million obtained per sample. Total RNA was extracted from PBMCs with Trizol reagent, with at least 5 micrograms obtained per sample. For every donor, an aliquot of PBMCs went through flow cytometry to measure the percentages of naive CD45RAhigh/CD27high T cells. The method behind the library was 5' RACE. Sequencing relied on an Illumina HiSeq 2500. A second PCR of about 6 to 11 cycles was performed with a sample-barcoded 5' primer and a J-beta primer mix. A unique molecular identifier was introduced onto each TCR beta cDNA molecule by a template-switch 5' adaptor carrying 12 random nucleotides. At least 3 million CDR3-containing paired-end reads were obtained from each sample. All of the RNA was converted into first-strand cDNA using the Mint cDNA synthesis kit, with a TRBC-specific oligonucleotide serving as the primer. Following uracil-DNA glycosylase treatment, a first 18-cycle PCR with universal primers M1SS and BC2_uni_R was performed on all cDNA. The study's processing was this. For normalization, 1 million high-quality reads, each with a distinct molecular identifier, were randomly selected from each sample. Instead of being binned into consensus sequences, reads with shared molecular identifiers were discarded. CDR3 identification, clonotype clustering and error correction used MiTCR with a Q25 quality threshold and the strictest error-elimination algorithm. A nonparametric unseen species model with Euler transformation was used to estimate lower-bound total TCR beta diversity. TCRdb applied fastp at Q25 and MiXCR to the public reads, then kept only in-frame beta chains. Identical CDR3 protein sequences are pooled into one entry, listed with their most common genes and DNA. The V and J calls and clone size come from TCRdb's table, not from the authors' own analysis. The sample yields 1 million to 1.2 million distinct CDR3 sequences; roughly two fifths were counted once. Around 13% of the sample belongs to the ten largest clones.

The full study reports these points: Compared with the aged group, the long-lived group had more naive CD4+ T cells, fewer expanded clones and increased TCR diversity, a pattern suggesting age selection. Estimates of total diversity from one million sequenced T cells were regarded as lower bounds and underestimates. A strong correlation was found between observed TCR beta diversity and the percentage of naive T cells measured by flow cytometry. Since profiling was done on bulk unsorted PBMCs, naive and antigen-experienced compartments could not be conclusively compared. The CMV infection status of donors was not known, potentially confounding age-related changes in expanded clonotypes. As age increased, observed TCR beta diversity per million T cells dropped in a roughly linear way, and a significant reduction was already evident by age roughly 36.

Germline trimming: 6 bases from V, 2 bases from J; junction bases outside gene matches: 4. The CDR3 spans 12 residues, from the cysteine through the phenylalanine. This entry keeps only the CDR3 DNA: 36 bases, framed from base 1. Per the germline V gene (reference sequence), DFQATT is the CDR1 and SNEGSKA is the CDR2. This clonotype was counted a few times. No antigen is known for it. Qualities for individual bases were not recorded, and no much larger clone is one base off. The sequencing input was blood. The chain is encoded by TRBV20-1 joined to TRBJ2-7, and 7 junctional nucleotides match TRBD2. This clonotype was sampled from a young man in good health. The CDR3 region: CSALGGTYEQYF. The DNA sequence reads TGCAGTGCCCTGGGAGGGACCTACGAGCAGTACTTC.